This TCR beta chain originates from a study of CD4+ T cells in melanoma. Study-level points and caveats: A reported correlation linked neoantigen-specific CD4+ T cells to CD8+, macrophage and B cell function. Neoantigen-specific CD4+ T cells in melanoma reportedly had diverse differentiation states.

V was trimmed by 4 bases and J by 0 bases, leaving 7 bases between them. Looked up from germline, CDR1 is MNHEY and CDR2 is SMNVEV (reference sequence). The CDR3 has 14 amino acids. Produced via immunoSEQ multiplex PCR; TCRdb's table is partial and in-frame only. Of 50,000 to 60,000 clones listed, roughly two thirds are singletons. Regarding this clone: Its antigen is as yet unknown.

Sequencing input: tumor tissue. The V gene is TRBV27, the J gene TRBJ2-1; no definite D call. The sequence derives from a human donor with melanoma. The CDR3 sequence: CASSSAGSYNEQFF. CDR3 sequence (DNA): TGTGCCAGCAGTTCGGCTGGCTCCTACAATGAGCAGTTCTTC.